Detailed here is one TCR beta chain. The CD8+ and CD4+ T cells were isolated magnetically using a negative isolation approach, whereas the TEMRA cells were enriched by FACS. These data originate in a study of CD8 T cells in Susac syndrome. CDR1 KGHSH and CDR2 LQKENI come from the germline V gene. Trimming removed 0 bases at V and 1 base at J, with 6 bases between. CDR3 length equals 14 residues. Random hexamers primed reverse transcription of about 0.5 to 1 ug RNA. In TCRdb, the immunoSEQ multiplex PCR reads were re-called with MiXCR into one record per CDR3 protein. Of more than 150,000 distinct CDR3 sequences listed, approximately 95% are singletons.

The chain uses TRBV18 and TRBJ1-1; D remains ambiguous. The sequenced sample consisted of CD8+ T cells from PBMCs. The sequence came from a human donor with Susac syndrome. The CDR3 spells CASSPPSQNTEAFF. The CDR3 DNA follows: TGTGCCAGCTCACCACCGTCGCAGAACACTGAAGCTTTCTTT.